These 29 T cell receptor beta chains were sequenced from one sample in a study of response to subunit inactivated influenza vaccine. MiXCR was run by TCRdb on the RT-PCR reads, yielding one entry per CDR3 protein. Counted here are more than 600,000 distinct CDR3 sequences, around 20% occurring once; the ten biggest clones make up roughly 10%. The sequences come from PBMCs from blood, collected more than 4 days after vaccination. These TCRs come from a man in his forties or fifties who received an inactivated influenza vaccine.

The chain carries TRBV20-1 and TRBJ1-2, with a possible D match to TRBD1 (5 bases). Germline V gene sequence: CDR1 DFQATT, CDR2 SNEGSKA (reference sequence). V was trimmed by 3 bases and J by 0 bases, leaving 11 bases between them. This CDR3 spans 14 amino acids. CDR3 nucleotide sequence: TGCAGTGCTAGTACGACAGCTACTAACTATGGCTACACCTTC. The encoded protein is CSASTTATNYGYTF.

The chain links TRBV4-3 to TRBJ2-1, with TRBD2 identical over 9 bases. V shed 1 base and J 6 bases; nucleotides not matched to a gene: 4. CDR1 LGHNA and CDR2 YSLEER come from the germline V gene. There are 15 residues in the CDR3. CDR3 coding DNA: TGCGCCAGCAGCCAAGGTAGGACTAGCGTCAATGAGCAGTTCTTC. The encoded protein is CASSQGRTSVNEQFF.

The chain is built from TRBV29-1 and TRBJ2-5, with D unresolved. CDR1 SQVTM and CDR2 ANQGSEA come from the germline V gene. V was pared by 7 bases and J by 4 bases, with 16 bases between. The CDR3 length is 13 residues. The CDR3 sequence is CSAMGSVGETQYF. The CDR3 nucleotides are TGCAGCGCCATGGGAAGTGTGGGAGAGACCCAGTACTTC.

V gene TRBV10-3 combines with J gene TRBJ1-5, with D perhaps TRBD1 (6 bases). This CDR3 contains 13 residues. Trimming left V 6 bases short and J 7 bases short, with 13 bases between. CDR1 and CDR2 from the germline V gene are ENHRY and SYGVKD. The chain's CDR3 is CAIRGGQGQPQHF. The CDR3 DNA reads as TGTGCCATCAGGGGGGGACAAGGGCAGCCCCAGCATTTT.

This clonotype was picked up a small number of times. This rearrangement joins TRBV6-1 to TRBJ1-2; 8 bases are shared with TRBD1. J was trimmed by 4 bases and V by 7 bases; bases with no gene match: 14. The CDR3 extends over 16 amino acids. Germline CDR1 and CDR2: MNHNS and SASEGT. The CDR3 nucleotides read TGTGCCAGCAAAAGAGGAACAGGGGGGGTTGGCTATGGCTACACCTTC. Translation: CASKRGTGGVGYGYTF.

This clonotype has a handful of counts. This rearrangement joins TRBV5-6 to TRBJ1-5; the match to TRBD1 covers 9 bases. The CDR3 covers 15 residues. The junction had 3 bases not matched to a gene; V was cut back by 3 bases and J by 2 bases. Germline lookup yields CDR1 SGHDT and CDR2 YYEEEE. The CDR3 sequence: CASSWGTGRNQPQHF. CDR3 DNA: TGTGCCAGCAGCTGGGGGACAGGGCGCAATCAGCCCCAGCATTTT.

The chain links TRBV4-2 to TRBJ2-1; D may be TRBD1 (6 bases). V dropped 0 bases and J dropped 4 bases, with 19 bases sitting between them. Germline CDR1 reads LGHNA; CDR2 reads YNFKEQ. The CDR3 loop spans 18 amino acids. This chain's CDR3 is CASSQEDSGNPGYNEQFF. DNA of the CDR3: TGTGCCAGCAGCCAAGAGGACAGTGGGAACCCCGGTTACAATGAGCAGTTCTTC.

The chain carries TRBV20-1 and TRBJ1-6; TRBD1 aligns across 12 bases. The CDR3 has 15 amino acids. Losses at the gene ends were 5 bases for V and 16 bases for J; bases not matched to a gene: 15. Per the germline V gene, CDR1 is DFQATT and CDR2 is SNEGSKA (reference sequence). CDR3 loop: CSAGTAGQGATALHF. The CDR3 DNA sequence: TGCAGTGCTGGAACAGCGGGACAGGGGGCTACTGCGCTCCACTTT.

There are a few counts of this clonotype. This chain connects TRBV7-8 to TRBJ1-1; D is possibly TRBD1 (5 bases). V was clipped by 5 bases and J by 3 bases, with 7 bases between them. The CDR3 totals 12 residues. CDR1 and CDR2 from the germline V gene are SGHVS and FQNEAQ. The CDR3 protein is CASSRGDTEAFF. For the CDR3, the DNA is TGTGCCAGCAGCCGGGGGGACACTGAAGCTTTCTTT.

This clonotype was picked up a small number of times. This chain uses TRBV7-7 with TRBJ2-5; TRBD2 matches at 9 bases. Unmatched junction bases numbered 6, after V lost 1 base and J lost 6 bases. The CDR3 covers 15 residues. Germline V gives CDR1 SSHAT, CDR2 FNYEAQ (reference sequence). DNA of the CDR3: TGTGCCAGCAGCTTAGGGTCGCGGGGGGGGCAGACCCAGTACTTC. Residues: CASSLGSRGGQTQYF.

The J gene is TRBJ2-1, the V gene TRBV12-3 or TRBV12-4; 7 nucleotides line up with TRBD2. The CDR3 has 14 amino acids. Trimming cost V 6 bases and J 5 bases; bases outside gene matches: 7. For the CDR3, the DNA is TGTGCCAGCAGCAGAGGACTAGTAAACAATGAGCAGTTCTTC. Its translation is CASSRGLVNNEQFF.

Many counts were recorded for this clonotype. CDR3 nucleotide sequence: TGCGCCAGCAGTCCGGACAGGGCTAATGAGCAGTTCTTC. It codes for CASSPDRANEQFF. The chain carries TRBV5-1 and TRBJ2-1; 8 bases map to TRBD1. V trimming: 5 bases; J trimming: 7 bases; junction bases outside the gene matches: 5. Germline V gene lookup returns CDR1 SGHRS and CDR2 YFSETQ. The CDR3 loop spans 13 amino acids.

This clonotype was picked up a small number of times. V usage is TRBV7-9 and J usage is TRBJ1-2; D perhaps matches TRBD1 (5 bases). With 3 bases removed from V and 7 bases from J, the gap between germline ends came to 12 bases. Germline CDR1 and CDR2: SEHNR and FQNEAQ (reference sequence). The CDR3 runs 13 residues. CDR3: CASSFDSSGGYTF. The CDR3 DNA reads as TGTGCCAGCAGCTTCGACAGCAGCGGTGGCTACACCTTC.

This clonotype was picked up a small number of times. The V gene is TRBV6-5, the J gene TRBJ2-7; the D gene is possibly TRBD2 (6 bases). With 2 bases removed from V and 6 bases from J, the gap between germline ends came to 11 bases. This CDR3 contains 13 residues. The germline gives CDR1 MNHEY, CDR2 SVGAGI. CDR3 nucleotide sequence: TGTGCCAGCAGTTACACAGGAGGGAGCGAGCAGTACTTC. It is translated as CASSYTGGSEQYF.

In this sample, this clonotype turned up many times. The chain combines TRBV7-6 with TRBJ2-3; D is ambiguous. The germline V gene has CDR1 SGHVS and CDR2 FNYEAQ. V shed 5 bases and J shed 4 bases, with 10 bases lying between them. The CDR3 totals 13 residues. CDR3 loop: CASSPGRSDTQYF. CDR3 bases: TGTGCCAGCAGCCCCGGTCGGTCAGATACGCAGTATTTT.

In its sample, this clonotype was seen a few times. The V call is TRBV12-3 or TRBV12-4, the J call TRBJ2-7; 8 bases align to TRBD1. J was trimmed by 6 bases and V by 7 bases; bases with no gene match: 11. The CDR3 is made up of 14 amino acids. Here the CDR3 DNA reads TGTGCCAGCATGTCGGGACAGGCCCTCCTCGAGCAGTACTTC. Its protein is CASMSGQALLEQYF.

The chain combines TRBV2 with TRBJ2-1, with 7 bases identical to TRBD1. Per the germline V gene, CDR1 is SNHLY and CDR2 is FYNNEI. The CDR3 loop spans 13 amino acids. The V and J ends lost 3 bases and 8 bases, in that order; junction bases with no gene match: 4. CDR3 sequence reads: CASSEGQWDEQFF. Written as DNA, the CDR3 is TGTGCCAGCAGTGAGGGACAGTGGGATGAGCAGTTCTTC. The full variable domain, in which reference TRBV2 and TRBJ2-1 provide the parts outside the CDR3, is EPEVTQTPSHQVTQMGQEVILRCVPISNHLYFYWYRQILGQKVEFLVSFYNNEISEKSEIFDDQFSVERPDGSNFTLKIRSTKLEDSAMYFCASSEGQWDEQFFGPGTRLTVL.

V gene TRBV20-1 combines with J gene TRBJ2-5, with a weak D call TRBD2 (7 bases). The CDR3 has 15 amino acids. Germline-derived CDR1 and CDR2 are DFQATT and SNEGSKA (reference sequence). V lost 3 bases and J lost 5, with 19 bases in between. The CDR3 DNA follows: TGCAGTGCTAGCAATCCGGGGGGCCGCTGGGAGACCCAGTACTTC. This codes for CSASNPGGRWETQYF.

The chain employs TRBV7-9 and TRBJ2-3; weak D call: TRBD2 (5 bases). The germline V and J ends were trimmed by 1 base and 3 bases, with 8 bases remaining between them. In germline, CDR1 is SEHNR, CDR2 FQNEAQ (reference sequence). The CDR3 length is 14 residues. The CDR3: CASSLERETDTQYF. In DNA, the CDR3 is TGTGCCAGCAGCTTAGAACGGGAAACAGATACGCAGTATTTT.

This clonotype occurred a few times. The chain has TRBV7-2 and TRBJ1-4, with D possibly TRBD1 on 5 matching bases. Germline CDR1 is SGHTA and CDR2 is FQGNSA. The CDR3 runs 14 residues. V lost 5 bases, J lost 3 bases, and 10 bases lay in between. The CDR3 reads CASSGRVANEKLFF. The DNA for the CDR3 is TGTGCCAGCAGCGGCAGGGTTGCTAATGAAAAACTGTTTTTT.

This clonotype was observed a handful of times. This chain links TRBV24-1 with TRBJ2-5; D is undetermined. Germline CDR1 is KGHDR and CDR2 is SFDVKD. V lost 3 bases, J lost 5 bases, and 12 bases lay in between. The CDR3 has 14 residues. CDR3 sequence (DNA): TGTGCCACCAGTGATGGTGCCGGGTCGGAGACCCAGTACTTC. Translating it yields CATSDGAGSETQYF.

This clonotype has just a few counts. The chain employs TRBV18 and TRBJ2-7, with TRBD1 identical over 9 bases. Germline assignment: CDR1 KGHSH and CDR2 LQKENI. There are 15 residues in the CDR3. The junction had 9 bases not matched to a gene; V was cut back by 2 bases and J by 7 bases. CDR3 protein: CASSPTGGGLGEQYF. CDR3 coding DNA: TGTGCCAGCTCACCAACAGGGGGCGGATTGGGGGAGCAGTACTTC.

This clonotype appeared a few times. The chain employs TRBV5-1 and TRBJ2-1, with 12 nucleotides matching TRBD2. Germline V CDR1 and CDR2: SGHRS, YFSETQ. V lost 2 bases to trimming and J lost 9 bases; unmatched junction nucleotides: 9. The CDR3 sequence is 16 residues long. The CDR3: CASSFLQGLAGSEQFF. CDR3 in DNA: TGCGCCAGCAGCTTTTTGCAAGGACTAGCGGGAAGTGAGCAGTTCTTC. Using reference TRBV5-1 and TRBJ2-1 for the parts outside the CDR3, the full variable domain is KAGVTQTPRYLIKTRGQQVTLSCSPISGHRSVSWYQQTPGQGLQFLFEYFSETQRNKGNFPGRFSGRQFSNSRSEMNVSTLELGDSALYLCASSFLQGLAGSEQFFGPGTRLTVL.

V and J are TRBV12-3 or TRBV12-4 and TRBJ2-7; D possibly corresponds to TRBD2 (5 bases). This CDR3 contains 13 residues. Between the trimmed V and J ends, which lost 6 bases and 2 bases, there was a span of 11 bases. The CDR3 reads CASRQATTYEQYF. CDR3 bases: TGTGCCAGCAGGCAGGCGACTACCTACGAGCAGTACTTC.

This chain connects TRBV29-1 to TRBJ2-3; the D is unclear. Trimming left V 3 bases short and J 2 bases short, with 12 bases between. Germline V gene data show CDR1 as SQVTM and CDR2 as ANQGSEA. The CDR3 extends over 14 amino acids. This chain's CDR3 is CSVEVLTNTDTQYF. For the CDR3, the DNA is TGCAGCGTTGAGGTTCTCACCAACACAGATACGCAGTATTTT.

The V gene is TRBV5-6, the J gene TRBJ2-1; D remains ambiguous. Germline CDR1 is SGHDT and CDR2 is YYEEEE. This CDR3 has 17 residues. Trimming took 1 base from V and 2 from J, leaving 16 bases between them. The CDR3 nucleotides are TGTGCCAGCAGCTTGCGGAGCCCTGGATTCCCCTACAATGAGCAGTTCTTC. Encoded protein: CASSLRSPGFPYNEQFF.

This clonotype was detected ten times or more. One end of the junction varies from germline; a read error may be responsible. The chain has TRBV12-3 or TRBV12-4 and TRBJ2-1, with D perhaps matching TRBD1 or TRBD2 (5 bases each). This CDR3 has 11 amino acids. The CDR3 is CASSEGRLIVF. CDR3 sequence (DNA): TGTGCCAGCAGCGAGGGGAGACTGATTGTCTTC.

V and J are TRBV4-1 and TRBJ2-3; a possible D gene is TRBD1 (6 bases). CDR1 is MGHRA, CDR2 YSYEKL, per germline. The CDR3 totals 15 residues. Trimming shortened V by 3 bases and J by 2 bases, and 12 bases separated the two germline ends. DNA for the CDR3: TGCGCCAGCAGCCAGATGGGACAAGCCACAGATACGCAGTATTTT. Translated, it gives CASSQMGQATDTQYF.

In its sample, this clonotype was seen a few times. The rearrangement links TRBV7-9 to TRBJ2-3, with D perhaps matching TRBD1 or TRBD2 (5 bases each). Germline V gene data show CDR1 as SEHNR and CDR2 as FQNEAQ (reference sequence). V dropped 4 bases and J dropped 4 bases, with 18 bases sitting between them. This CDR3 has 16 residues. DNA of the CDR3: TGTGCCAGCAGCTCCGGGACGGAGTATTTCTCAGATACGCAGTATTTT. As protein: CASSSGTEYFSDTQYF.